This T cell receptor (beta chain) was profiled in a study of T cell repertoires in cytomegalovirus infection. Study-wide points: HLA-C-restricted CMV-specific TCR beta clonotypes prevailed in the ex vivo response.

The V gene's germline CDR1 is SNHLY and CDR2 FYNNEI. V was trimmed by 2 bases and J by 2 bases, leaving 13 bases between them. The CDR3 is made up of 16 amino acids. In TCRdb, the reads were re-called with MiXCR into one record per CDR3 protein. The sample records over 100,000 distinct CDR3 sequences, under 30% being singletons. There are a few counts of this clonotype. The antigen is unknown. This TCR was sampled from a human donor in good health (CMV status not recorded). Some clones in this sample may be carry-over from other donors' samples. The J gene is TRBJ1-3, the V gene TRBV2; a possible D gene is TRBD1 (6 bases). The specimen comprised CD8+ T cells from cultured PBMCs, sampled from culture after CMV antigen stimulation. The CDR3 sequence is CASSELGGAAGNTIYF. The CDR3 nucleotides are TGTGCCAGCAGTGAATTAGGGGGGGCTGCTGGAAACACCATATATTTT. The variable domain in full, with the rest retrieved from reference TRBV2 and TRBJ1-3, is EPEVTQTPSHQVTQMGQEVILRCVPISNHLYFYWYRQILGQKVEFLVSFYNNEISEKSEIFDDQFSVERPDGSNFTLKIRSTKLEDSAMYFCASSELGGAAGNTIYFGEGSWLTVV.